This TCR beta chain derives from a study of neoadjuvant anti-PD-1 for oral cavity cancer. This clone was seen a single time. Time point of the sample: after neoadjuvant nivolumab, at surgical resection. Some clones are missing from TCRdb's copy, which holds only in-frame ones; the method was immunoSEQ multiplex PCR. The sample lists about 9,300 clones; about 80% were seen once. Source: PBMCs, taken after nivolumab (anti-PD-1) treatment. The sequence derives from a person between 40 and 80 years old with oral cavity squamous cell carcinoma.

The CDR3 sequence is CASSLDGTGGRTEAFF. CDR3 bases: TGCGCCAGCAGCTTGGATGGGACAGGGGGGCGCACTGAAGCTTTCTTT. This sequence joins TRBV5-1 and TRBJ1-1; 11 bases agree with TRBD1. J gave up 4 bases and V 0 bases, and 5 bases lay outside the gene matches. The CDR3 contains 16 residues. Germline loops: CDR1 SGHRS, CDR2 YFSETQ.